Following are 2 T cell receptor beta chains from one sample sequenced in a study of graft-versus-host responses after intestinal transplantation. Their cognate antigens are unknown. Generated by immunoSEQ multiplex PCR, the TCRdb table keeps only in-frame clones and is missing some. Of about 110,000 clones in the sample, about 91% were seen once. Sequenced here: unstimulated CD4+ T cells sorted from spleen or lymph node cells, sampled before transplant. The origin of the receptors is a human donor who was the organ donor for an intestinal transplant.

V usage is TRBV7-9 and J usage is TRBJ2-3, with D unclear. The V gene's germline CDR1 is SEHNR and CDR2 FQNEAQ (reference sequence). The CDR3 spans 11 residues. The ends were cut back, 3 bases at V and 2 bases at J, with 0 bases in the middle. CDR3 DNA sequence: TGTGCCAGCAGCTTCACAGATACGCAGTATTTT. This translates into CASSFTDTQYF.

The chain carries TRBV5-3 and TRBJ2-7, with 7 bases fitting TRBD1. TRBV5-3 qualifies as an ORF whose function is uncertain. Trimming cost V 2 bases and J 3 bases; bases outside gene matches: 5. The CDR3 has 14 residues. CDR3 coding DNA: TGTGCCAGAAGCTTAGGGGCAGGGGGCTACGAGCAGTACTTC. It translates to CARSLGAGGYEQYF.